The 20 T cell receptor beta chains below were found in one sample sequenced in a study of cytomegalovirus exposure and HLA in healthy donors. In the PCR, 60 Vbeta and 13 Jbeta primers were used. The data were produced by immunoSEQ multiplex PCR, yet TCRdb's version contains in-frame clones alone and is incomplete. Of about 200,000 clones listed, approximately 70% are singletons. Sequenced: PBMCs. The receptors were gathered from a woman aged 25-40 years in good health and CMV-seronegative.

This chain joins TRBV19 and TRBJ1-5; 11 positions match TRBD1. With V trimmed by 5 bases and J by 7 bases, 7 bases remained unmatched. Germline CDR1 LNHDA, CDR2 SQIVND (reference sequence). The CDR3 is 15 residues long. As DNA, the CDR3 is TGTGCCAGTAGTTCCGGACAGGGGGCAGGGCAGCCCCAGCATTTT. Amino acid sequence: CASSSGQGAGQPQHF.

This clone was picked up a small number of times. The chain recombines TRBV21-1 with TRBJ1-4; the table names TRBD1, a call not compared with the DNA. TRBV21-1 represents a pseudogene. CDR3 length equals 16 residues. CDR3 nucleotides: TGTGCCAGCAGCAAAGCCGACAGGGACTCAAATGAAAAACTGTTTTTT. It is translated as CASSKADRDSNEKLFF.

A few counts support this clone. The chain's CDR3 is CASSAETGSSYNEQFF. CDR3 in DNA: TGTGCCAGCAGTGCAGAGACAGGCAGCTCCTACAATGAGCAGTTCTTC. The chain employs TRBV6-1 and TRBJ2-1, with D maybe TRBD1 (6 bases). Trimming stripped 4 bases from V and 0 bases from J, with 13 bases between. This CDR3 is 16 amino acids long. The germline V gene has CDR1 MNHNS and CDR2 SASEGT.

The J gene is TRBJ1-5, the V gene TRBV7-6, with D uncertain. Trimming left V 4 bases short and J 6 bases short, with 10 bases between. Germline assignment: CDR1 SGHVS and CDR2 FNYEAQ. There are 13 residues in the CDR3. The CDR3 here is CASSSSRGQPQHF. CDR3 bases: TGTGCCAGCAGCTCTAGTCGGGGTCAGCCCCAGCATTTT.

The chain uses TRBV7-6 and TRBJ2-7, with 7 bases fitting TRBD1. CDR1 SGHVS and CDR2 FNYEAQ come from the germline V gene. The CDR3 spans 15 residues. The ends lost 5 bases at V and 4 bases at J; junction bases unmatched: 11. The CDR3 reads CASSPTPGQLYEQYF. The CDR3 DNA reads as TGTGCCAGCAGCCCGACGCCGGGACAGTTATACGAGCAGTACTTC. Variable domain in full (rest from reference TRBV7-6 and TRBJ2-7): GAGVSQSPRYKVTKRGQDVALRCDPISGHVSLYWYRQALGQGPEFLTYFNYEAQQDKSGLPNDRFSAERPEGSISTLTIQRTEQRDSAMYRCASSPTPGQLYEQYFGPGTRLTVT.

In DNA, the CDR3 is TGTGCCAGCAGCTTGGGACTAGCGGGAAGCGAGCAGTACTTC. The encoded protein is CASSLGLAGSEQYF. The gene calls are TRBV13 and TRBJ2-7; 13 bases match TRBD2. Trimming cost V 3 bases and J 6 bases; bases outside gene matches: 2. The germline CDR1 and CDR2 sequences are PRHDT and FYEKMQ (reference sequence). The CDR3 consists of 14 residues.

The V gene is TRBV5-5, the J gene TRBJ1-6, with D hard to call. Trimming pared 0 bases from V and 7 bases from J, leaving 11 bases between. Germline V gene lookup returns CDR1 SGHKS and CDR2 YYEKEE (reference sequence). This CDR3 spans 15 amino acids. The CDR3 DNA follows: TGTGCCAGCAGCTTGGTGGCACAGCCAAATTCACCCCTCCACTTT. As protein: CASSLVAQPNSPLHF.

The sample holds a few counts of this clone. CDR3 DNA: TGCGCCAGCAGCTTGGTTCCAGGGGGGTCTAACACCGGGGAGCTGTTTTTT. It yields the protein CASSLVPGGSNTGELFF. This chain joins TRBV5-1 and TRBJ2-2, with TRBD1 as a possible D gene (7 bases). V was shortened by 0 bases and J by 2 bases, with 14 bases between the two germline ends. CDR3 size: 17 residues. Germline V lookup: CDR1 SGHRS, CDR2 YFSETQ.

This clone turned up a few times. The gene calls are TRBV5-8 and TRBJ1-2; no definite D call. With 1 base removed from V and 7 bases from J, the gap between germline ends came to 11 bases. Germline CDR1 SGHTS, CDR2 YDEGEE. CDR3 size: 13 residues. Here the CDR3 reads CASSLYQSIGYTF. CDR3 bases: TGTGCCAGCAGCTTGTACCAGTCAATTGGCTACACCTTC.

The CDR3 reads CASSHKREGLKQETQYF. CDR3 DNA sequence: TGTGCCAGCAGCCACAAGCGGGAGGGGTTGAAACAAGAGACCCAGTACTTC. The chain combines TRBV7-8 with TRBJ2-5, with TRBD2 matching 10 bases. The J segment lost 2 bases and the V segment lost 5 bases, leaving 11 bases of the junction unmatched. CDR3 length: 17 amino acids. Germline V gene lookup returns CDR1 SGHVS and CDR2 FQNEAQ.

V is TRBV5-4 and J is TRBJ2-2; 10 bases line up with TRBD1. With 5 bases clipped from V and 4 bases from J, the junction kept 8 bases outside the gene matches. CDR3 size: 16 residues. Germline V lookup: CDR1 SGHNT, CDR2 YYREEE (reference sequence). CDR3 bases: TGTGCCAGCAGGATCCGGGACAGGGGTTTCACCGGGGAGCTGTTTTTT. Translated, it gives CASRIRDRGFTGELFF.

V is TRBV5-4 and J is TRBJ2-5, with no clear D. This CDR3 region has 13 residues. Trimming stripped 2 bases from V and 2 bases from J, with 7 bases between. The germline V gene has CDR1 SGHNT and CDR2 YYREEE (reference sequence). CDR3 loop: CASSFQVQETQYF. In DNA, the CDR3 is TGTGCCAGCAGCTTCCAGGTACAAGAGACCCAGTACTTC.

This chain uses TRBV7-9 with TRBJ2-5, with 8 bases fitting TRBD1. The germline CDR1 and CDR2 sequences are SEHNR and FQNEAQ (reference sequence). Unmatched junction bases numbered 5, after V lost 4 bases and J lost 4 bases. The length of the CDR3 is 14 residues. CDR3 sequence: CASSSRTGTETQYF. The CDR3 DNA reads TGTGCCAGCAGCTCGAGGACAGGGACAGAGACCCAGTACTTC.

This clone came up a few times. Other DNA sequences in the same sample also yield this CDR3. This rearrangement joins TRBV30 to TRBJ1-2, with TRBD1 matching 8 bases. Germline-derived CDR1 and CDR2 are GTSNPN and SVGIG (reference sequence). The CDR3 extends over 14 amino acids. Losses at the gene ends were 1 base for V and 7 bases for J; bases not matched to a gene: 8. The CDR3 loop is CAWSGDRFFVGYTF. The CDR3 coding sequence is TGTGCCTGGAGTGGGGACAGGTTCTTTGTTGGCTACACCTTC. Using reference TRBV30 and TRBJ1-2 for the parts outside the CDR3, the full variable domain is SQTIHQWPATLVQPVGSPLSLECTVEGTSNPNLYWYRQAAGRGLQLLFYSVGIGQISSEVPQNLSASRPQDRQFILSSKKLLLSDSGFYLCAWSGDRFFVGYTFGSGTRLTVV.

The rearrangement joins TRBV5-6 to TRBJ2-3; 8 nucleotides agree with TRBD2. The CDR3 length is 15 residues. CDR1 and CDR2 (germline): SGHDT, YYEEEE. J was trimmed by 6 bases and V by 2 bases; bases with no gene match: 8. The CDR3 nucleotides are TGTGCCAGCAGCTTTGCGCGGACTAGCCTTGATACGCAGTATTTT. As protein: CASSFARTSLDTQYF.

This chain joins TRBV6-5 and TRBJ1-2; D is unresolved. The V gene lost 2 bases and the J gene lost 4 bases, with 14 bases spanning the gap. Germline values: CDR1 MNHEY, CDR2 SVGAGI. The CDR3 sequence is 15 residues long. The CDR3 nucleotides read TGTGCCAGCAGTTACGAAGCCGTGCCAAGCTATGGCTACACCTTC. Translated: CASSYEAVPSYGYTF.

The chain carries TRBV7-2 and TRBJ1-6; possible D gene TRBD1, 6 bases. The V and J ends lost 4 bases and 9 bases respectively, with 16 bases between them. Germline V gene lookup returns CDR1 SGHTA and CDR2 FQGNSA. CDR3 length: 15 residues. In DNA, the CDR3 is TGTGCCAGCAGCTCTCAGGGGCGCAGAAGTTCACCCCTCCACTTT. This gives the protein CASSSQGRRSSPLHF.

The V gene is TRBV5-6, the J gene TRBJ2-2, with 8 positions matching TRBD2. The V and J ends lost 4 bases and 6 bases, in that order; junction bases with no gene match: 11. The germline V gene has CDR1 SGHDT and CDR2 YYEEEE. The length of the CDR3 is 16 residues. CDR3 bases: TGTGCCAGCAGCCCCACCGGGAGGGGGGGTCCCGGGGAGCTGTTTTTT. The encoded protein is CASSPTGRGGPGELFF.

This sequence joins TRBV7-9 and TRBJ2-7; TRBD1 matches at 9 bases. The V and J ends lost 0 bases and 2 bases, in that order; junction bases with no gene match: 8. Per the germline V gene, CDR1 is SEHNR and CDR2 is FQNEAQ (reference sequence). This CDR3 comprises 17 residues. This CDR3 is CASSLAQDRGGTYEQYF. CDR3 DNA: TGTGCCAGCAGCTTAGCCCAGGACAGGGGAGGGACCTACGAGCAGTACTTC.

This clone has just one count. The chain recombines TRBV4-3 with TRBJ1-6; D is perhaps TRBD1 (6 bases). The germline V gene encodes CDR1 LGHNA and CDR2 YSLEER. Trimming removed 0 bases at V and 7 bases at J, with 22 bases between. This CDR3 region has 19 residues. The CDR3 is CASSQEIPRGGAGNSPLHF. The DNA for the CDR3 is TGCGCCAGCAGCCAAGAGATCCCGCGTGGGGGGGCGGGGAATTCACCCCTCCACTTT.